In this sample, the clone carrying this T cell receptor (beta chain) turned up many times. Its antigen is as yet unknown. This sample stems from a study of T cells in Graves' hyperthyroidism and ophthalmopathy. Study background: The initial diagnosis was the point when peripheral blood was collected, ahead of any treatment.

The TCR beta CDR3 regions underwent amplification using RNA transcripts as the source. HTBI primers were employed in a first-round RT-PCR of the TCR CDR3. One entry per CDR3 protein results from TCRdb running MiXCR on the multiplex PCR reads. The top ten hold less than 85% of the sample, which has roughly 400,000 distinct CDR3 sequences, around 25% seen once. General observations from the study: Most thyroid clonotypes that were expanded above 0.001 also turned up in blood.

V gave up 2 bases and J gave up 2 bases, with 10 bases separating them. The germline gives CDR1 SGHAT, CDR2 FQNNGV. The CDR3 loop spans 14 amino acids. Patients were excluded because of uncontrolled infection, other autoimmune disease, pregnancy or lactation. Fresh 10 ml peripheral blood yielded PBMCs. The chain links TRBV11-2 to TRBJ2-7, with D hard to call. The sequenced sample consisted of blood. The sequence was collected from a man aged 50 to 60 with Graves' hyperthyroidism. This CDR3 reads CASSLSVEAYEQYF. CDR3 in DNA: TGTGCCAGCAGCTTATCTGTAGAGGCCTACGAGCAGTACTTC.